A single sample is the source of the 27 T cell receptor beta chains below, sequenced in a study of human T cells and chemical hapten exposure. TCRdb re-called the RACE reads through MiXCR, storing one row per CDR3 protein. The top ten hold 2.6% of the sample, which has some 360,000 distinct CDR3 sequences, approximately 5.1% seen once. As for time point: pre-sensitization, week 0. Indicated treatment: therapeutic diphenylcyclopropenone sensitization with weekly scalp DPC. The specimen comprised whole blood, sampled in connection with sensitization to the hapten diphenylcyclopropenone (DPC). The receptors shown here come from a woman between 50 and 59 years old with alopecia areata. Some clones in this sample may be carry-over from other donors' samples.

This clonotype showed up just a few times. The V and J genes are TRBV7-6 and TRBJ2-3, with TRBD1 matching 9 bases. This CDR3 has 15 residues. The V gene's germline CDR1 is SGHVS and CDR2 FNYEAQ. V dropped 5 bases and J dropped 4; count of bases not matched to a gene: 7. The CDR3 DNA is TGTGCCAGCAGCCCCGGACAGGGGCGGGCAGATACGCAGTATTTT. Translated, it gives CASSPGQGRADTQYF.

This clonotype was counted ten times or more. The chain is built from TRBV7-7 and TRBJ2-5; D gene unclear. Germline V gene data show CDR1 as SSHAT and CDR2 as FNYEAQ (reference sequence). V lost 4 bases and J lost 1, with 16 bases in between. This CDR3 is built from 16 residues. Written as DNA, the CDR3 is TGTGCCAGCAGCTCCCTCCCCTCCCAGGTCCAAGAGACCCAGTACTTC. This codes for CASSSLPSQVQETQYF.

Written as DNA, the CDR3 is TGTGCCAGCAGTTTACAGGGGCCTTCTAGCACAGATACGCAGTATTTT. This translates into CASSLQGPSSTDTQYF. J is TRBJ2-3 and V is TRBV28; tentatively, D is TRBD1 (6 bases). Per the germline V gene, CDR1 is MDHEN and CDR2 is SYDVKM. Trimming took off 2 bases at V and 0 bases at J, with 12 bases between the two ends. The CDR3 runs to 16 residues.

This clonotype was picked up a small number of times. The gene calls are TRBV4-2 and TRBJ1-1; possible D gene TRBD1, 5 bases. Trimming stripped 0 bases from V and 4 bases from J, with 15 bases between. CDR1 and CDR2 (germline): LGHNA, YNFKEQ. CDR3 size: 16 residues. The CDR3 reads CASSQDPGRAVTEAFF. Here the CDR3 DNA reads TGTGCCAGCAGCCAAGATCCGGGCAGGGCAGTCACTGAAGCTTTCTTT.

The table lists this clonotype with many counts. J is TRBJ2-1 and V is TRBV5-5; no firm D call. The V end lost 2 bases, the J end lost 8 bases, and 17 bases lay between the germline ends. Looked up from germline, CDR1 is SGHKS and CDR2 is YYEKEE (reference sequence). The CDR3 totals 15 residues. The CDR3 reads CASSLEGSAGYEQFF. In DNA form, the CDR3 reads TGTGCCAGCAGCTTAGAAGGGTCGGCAGGTTATGAGCAGTTCTTC.

This clonotype was detected a few times. CDR3 bases: TGTGCCAGCAGCCGTCGCCTAGCGGGCAACACAGATACGCAGTATTTT. Its translation: CASSRRLAGNTDTQYF. The chain joins TRBV12-3 or TRBV12-4 to TRBJ2-3; 8 bases align to TRBD2. Trimming took 6 bases from V and 2 from J; bases not matched to a gene: 10. CDR3 length: 16 residues.

This clonotype was counted at least ten times. The chain uses TRBV25-1 and TRBJ1-1; 7 bases line up with TRBD1. The J segment lost 6 bases and the V segment lost 0 bases, leaving 7 bases of the junction unmatched. Looked up from germline, CDR1 is MGHDK and CDR2 is SYGVNS. The CDR3 loop spans 15 amino acids. CDR3 in amino acids: CASSEYDREISEAFF. CDR3 nucleotides: TGTGCCAGCAGTGAATACGACAGGGAGATATCTGAAGCTTTCTTT.

Many counts were recorded for this clonotype. The chain has TRBV10-3 and TRBJ2-3; 7 bases line up with TRBD1. The junction had 12 bases not matched to a gene; V was cut back by 5 bases and J by 1 base. The CDR3 sequence is 17 residues long. Germline-derived CDR1 and CDR2 are ENHRY and SYGVKD. This chain's CDR3 is CAISQATGFAGTDTQYF. The CDR3 region has the DNA TGTGCCATCAGTCAGGCGACAGGGTTTGCCGGCACAGATACGCAGTATTTT.

This clonotype was counted at least ten times. The J gene is TRBJ2-6, the V gene TRBV6-5; 11 positions agree with TRBD1. CDR1 is MNHEY and CDR2 is SVGAGI in the germline V gene. The junction had 3 bases not matched to a gene; V was cut back by 6 bases and J by 2 bases. The CDR3 is made up of 16 amino acids. As DNA, the CDR3 is TGTGCCAGCAGGAGGACAGGGGGCGCTGGGGCCAACGTCCTGACTTTC. It is translated as CASRRTGGAGANVLTF.

This clonotype appeared a few times. This chain links TRBV29-1 with TRBJ2-5, with TRBD2 matching 12 bases. This CDR3 is 14 amino acids long. Trimming cost V 7 bases and J 5 bases; bases outside gene matches: 8. Germline loops: CDR1 SQVTM, CDR2 ANQGSEA. DNA for the CDR3: TGCAGCGGTCTAGCGGGAGGGTCGGGGGAGACCCAGTACTTC. Translating it yields CSGLAGGSGETQYF.

This clonotype has only a few counts. DNA of the CDR3: TGCAGTGCTAGGCCCTCCAGCTCTGGAAACACCATATATTTT. Translated, it gives CSARPSSSGNTIYF. V usage is TRBV20-1 and J usage is TRBJ1-3, with unresolved D. The CDR3 has 14 residues. Germline CDR1 reads DFQATT; CDR2 reads SNEGSKA (reference sequence). The V gene lost 3 bases and the J gene lost 0 bases, with 9 bases spanning the gap.

V is TRBV28 and J is TRBJ1-2; 7 bases fit TRBD1. The length of the CDR3 is 14 residues. CDR1 is MDHEN, CDR2 SYDVKM, per germline. After removal of 4 bases from V and 2 bases from J, the junction contained 4 bases not matched to a gene. The CDR3 reads CASSSRGYNYGYTF. The CDR3 nucleotides read TGTGCCAGCAGTTCCAGGGGGTACAACTATGGCTACACCTTC.

Written as DNA, the CDR3 is TGTGCCAGCTGCACCCGACAGGGCCACGAGCAGTACTTC. Its protein product is CASCTRQGHEQYF. The chain joins TRBV28 to TRBJ2-7, with TRBD1 matching 7 bases. V gave up 8 bases and J gave up 5 bases; unmatched junction bases: 9. Per the germline V gene, CDR1 is MDHEN and CDR2 is SYDVKM. The CDR3 runs to 13 residues.

This clonotype was seen a few times. CDR3 bases: TGCGCCAGCAGCCTCGGACAGGGTTACCACGAGCAGTACTTC. This translates into CASSLGQGYHEQYF. The chain uses TRBV5-1 and TRBJ2-7; TRBD1 aligns across 8 bases. J was trimmed by 5 bases and V by 4 bases; bases with no gene match: 8. Germline lookup yields CDR1 SGHRS and CDR2 YFSETQ. CDR3 length: 14 residues.

Comments on this clonotype: A read error may be the cause here, since a much bigger clone is one base away. The genes are TRBV9 and TRBJ2-3, with a weak D call TRBD2 (6 bases). The CDR3 sequence is 14 residues long. Germline CDR1 reads SGDLS; CDR2 reads YYNGEE. The CDR3: CASCVVAGTDTQYF. CDR3 nucleotides: TGTGCCAGCTGCGTAGTAGCGGGCACAGATACGCAGTATTTT.

J is TRBJ1-1 and V is TRBV6-1; D is unclear. Germline V lookup: CDR1 MNHNS, CDR2 SASEGT. CDR3 length equals 14 residues. V lost 0 bases, J lost 5 bases, and 10 bases lay in between. The CDR3 DNA sequence: TGTGCCAGCAGTGAAGCGCTTTGGGATACTGAAGCTTTCTTT. This translates into CASSEALWDTEAFF.

This clonotype was found a few times. The chain links TRBV12-3 or TRBV12-4 to TRBJ1-3; unclear D gene. V lost 1 base and J 3 bases, leaving 10 bases between the germline ends. The CDR3 contains 15 residues. CDR3 sequence (DNA): TGTGCCAGCAGTTTAGACGCGGTAAATGGAAACACCATATATTTT. This encodes CASSLDAVNGNTIYF.

J is TRBJ2-3 and V is TRBV7-9; D is possibly TRBD1 (6 bases). Trimming cost V 5 bases and J 0 bases, with 15 bases left between them. Germline V gene lookup returns CDR1 SEHNR and CDR2 FQNEAQ (reference sequence). The CDR3 is made up of 16 amino acids. The CDR3 coding sequence is TGTGCCAGCAGCCGAGGGGGAGTGCTGAGCACAGATACGCAGTATTTT. Protein: CASSRGGVLSTDTQYF.

This clonotype was detected many times. This rearrangement joins TRBV6-2 or TRBV6-3 to TRBJ2-1; 9 bases line up with TRBD2. This CDR3 contains 15 residues. Germline CDR1 MNHEY, CDR2 SVGEGT. The V segment lost 3 bases and the J segment 6 bases; nucleotides outside the gene matches: 6. The CDR3 reads CASSYLAGRSNEQFF. The CDR3 bases are TGTGCCAGCAGTTATCTAGCGGGGCGCTCCAATGAGCAGTTCTTC.

There are many counts of this clonotype. V usage is TRBV20-1 and J usage is TRBJ1-5, with a tentative D call TRBD1 (6 bases). Germline CDR1 and CDR2: DFQATT and SNEGSKA (reference sequence). V lost 1 base and J 6 bases, leaving 19 bases between the germline ends. This CDR3 is built from 16 residues. DNA for the CDR3: TGCAGTGCTAGAGGGGGGGGCCAGTCCTACCCTCAGCCCCAGCATTTT. The encoded protein is CSARGGGQSYPQPQHF.

The rearrangement joins TRBV12-3 or TRBV12-4 to TRBJ1-2; 7 bases line up with TRBD1. V was pared by 3 bases and J by 6 bases, with 4 bases of the junction left unmatched. This CDR3 is built from 13 residues. The CDR3 is CASSLGQPDGYTF. DNA for the CDR3: TGTGCCAGCAGTTTGGGACAGCCTGATGGCTACACCTTC.

This clonotype was seen a handful of times. The V and J genes are TRBV7-9 and TRBJ1-4; 7 bases agree with TRBD1. J was trimmed by 4 bases and V by 3 bases; bases with no gene match: 8. This CDR3 contains 16 residues. The germline V gene has CDR1 SEHNR and CDR2 FQNEAQ (reference sequence). The CDR3 DNA reads TGTGCCAGCAGCTTCAAGGGGGCGCTTAATAATGAAAAACTGTTTTTT. Residues: CASSFKGALNNEKLFF.

This clonotype was seen ten or more times. The chain uses TRBV20-1 and TRBJ2-1, with 11 bases matching TRBD1. Germline values: CDR1 DFQATT, CDR2 SNEGSKA (reference sequence). There are 11 residues in the CDR3. V shed 8 bases and J 9 bases; nucleotides not matched to a gene: 3. DNA of the CDR3: TGCAGTTCGGACAGGGGGCGTGAGCAGTTCTTC. Translation gives CSSDRGREQFF.

This clonotype was seen more than once but under ten times. The genes are TRBV12-3 or TRBV12-4 and TRBJ2-3; 10 bases fit TRBD2. V gave up 8 bases and J gave up 4 bases; unmatched junction bases: 24. This CDR3 region has 20 residues. As DNA, the CDR3 is TGTGCCAGCCGCAGACCAAGGACCCAAGGAATAGCGGGGGGCCCAGATACGCAGTATTTT. It specifies CASRRPRTQGIAGGPDTQYF.

This clonotype was seen more than once but under ten times. This chain uses TRBV30 with TRBJ2-3; TRBD2 might be the D (5 bases). V lost 8 bases to trimming and J lost 1 base, with 19 bases between them. The V gene's germline CDR1 is GTSNPN and CDR2 SVGIG (reference sequence). The CDR3 runs 15 residues. The DNA of the CDR3 is TGTGCCCCAAGTAGTCGGCGGGTCGGCACAGATACGCAGTATTTT. Encoded protein: CAPSSRRVGTDTQYF.

This clonotype was picked up many times. The genes are TRBV6-2 or TRBV6-3 and TRBJ2-7; 7 bases line up with TRBD1. Germline trimming cut 4 bases from V and 3 bases from J; bases unmatched to any gene: 6. Germline-derived CDR1 and CDR2 are MNHEY and SVGEGT. The CDR3 contains 14 residues. The CDR3 loop reads CASSWDRGYYEQYF. The DNA for the CDR3 is TGTGCCAGCAGTTGGGACAGAGGCTACTACGAGCAGTACTTC.

This clonotype was seen repeatedly, ten times or more. V gene TRBV13 combines with J gene TRBJ2-3; weak D call: TRBD2 (5 bases). The V gene lost 0 bases and the J gene lost 4 bases, with 11 bases spanning the gap. The CDR3 runs to 15 residues. Germline CDR1 PRHDT, CDR2 FYEKMQ (reference sequence). The CDR3 loop is CASSLGDSSADTQYF. In DNA form, the CDR3 reads TGTGCCAGCAGCTTAGGGGACTCCTCGGCAGATACGCAGTATTTT.